The 13 T cell receptor beta chains in this list originate from one sample, sequenced in a study of blood T cell repertoires in COVID-19. Libraries were prepared by immunoSEQ multiplex PCR; TCRdb keeps only in-frame clonotypes and omits some of them. The repertoire consists of 200,000 to 250,000 clones, with under 85% occurring once and the leading ten covering 1.9%. Source material: peripheral blood. These receptors originate from a man between 25 and 39 years old who had recovered from COVID-19.

The chain uses TRBV27 and TRBJ1-1, with D possibly being TRBD1 (5 bases). The CDR3 has 19 amino acids. Germline V gives CDR1 MNHEY, CDR2 SMNVEV (reference sequence). V was clipped by 0 bases and J by 6 bases, with 26 bases between them. The CDR3 sequence is CASSLSLQSPPGGEAEAFF. DNA of the CDR3: TGTGCCAGCAGTTTATCGCTTCAATCCCCCCCCGGGGGGGAGGCTGAAGCTTTCTTT.

This clone has just one count. This chain uses TRBV7-9 with TRBJ2-1; 10 positions agree with TRBD2. Germline CDR1 is SEHNR and CDR2 is FQNEAQ (reference sequence). Trimming removed 3 bases from V and 10 bases from J; junction bases left unmatched: 9. The CDR3 is 15 amino acids. The CDR3 coding sequence is TGTGCCAGCAGCTTTGGTCTAGCGGGGGACCCGGAGCAGTTCTTC. Translation gives CASSFGLAGDPEQFF.

The genes are TRBV10-2 and TRBJ1-2, with D possibly matching TRBD1 (5 bases). The germline V gene encodes CDR1 WSHSY and CDR2 SAAADI. V was trimmed by 6 bases and J by 1 base, leaving 6 bases between them. The CDR3 contains 12 residues. This CDR3 is CASSDSNYGYTF. CDR3 DNA sequence: TGCGCCAGCAGCGACAGTAACTATGGCTACACCTTC.

The chain links TRBV3-1 (or the pseudogene TRBV3-2) to TRBJ2-2; TRBD2 matches 11 bases. The length of the CDR3 is 17 residues. Germline V CDR1 and CDR2: LGHDT, YNNKEL (reference sequence). The V gene end was trimmed by 2 bases and the J gene end by 6 bases; junction bases not matched to a gene: 8. The CDR3 DNA reads as TGTGCCAGCAGCCAATGGAATAGCGGGGGGGCGGCCGGGGAGCTGTTTTTT. The encoded protein is CASSQWNSGGAAGELFF.

V gene TRBV3-1 (or the pseudogene TRBV3-2) combines with J gene TRBJ1-3; 9 positions match TRBD1. CDR1 LGHDT and CDR2 YNNKEL come from the germline V gene (reference sequence). This CDR3 is built from 19 residues. The junction had 12 bases not matched to a gene; V was cut back by 1 base and J by 2 bases. The CDR3 sequence: CASSQVAIQGADAGNTIYF. The CDR3 DNA reads TGTGCCAGCAGCCAAGTCGCCATACAGGGGGCTGATGCTGGAAACACCATATATTTT.

The chain has TRBV18 and TRBJ2-3, with a weak D call TRBD1 (5 bases). The CDR3 contains 14 residues. Germline V gene sequence: CDR1 KGHSH, CDR2 LQKENI. Trimming removed 3 bases from V and 3 bases from J, with 10 bases in between. In nucleotides, the CDR3 is TGTGCCAGCTCACCGCAGGGATTGACAGATACGCAGTATTTT. Translating it yields CASSPQGLTDTQYF. Together with reference TRBV18 and TRBJ2-3, the CDR3 gives the full variable domain: NAGVMQNPRHLVRRRGQEARLRCSPMKGHSHVYWYRQLPEEGLKFMVYLQKENIIDESGMPKERFSAEFPKEGPSILRIQQVVRGDSAAYFCASSPQGLTDTQYFGPGTRLTVL.

This chain uses TRBV2 with TRBJ1-2; D uncertain. This CDR3 has 13 amino acids. The germline V gene encodes CDR1 SNHLY and CDR2 FYNNEI. The ends were cut back, 2 bases at V and 6 bases at J, with 10 bases in the middle. For the CDR3, the DNA is TGTGCCAGCAGTGAACCAAGGGAGGATGGCTACACCTTC. Translated: CASSEPREDGYTF.

V and J are TRBV3-1 (or the pseudogene TRBV3-2) and TRBJ2-3; 7 positions match TRBD2. Looked up from germline, CDR1 is LGHDT and CDR2 is YNNKEL (reference sequence). The V segment lost 0 bases and the J segment 4 bases; nucleotides outside the gene matches: 4. The CDR3 totals 15 residues. The chain's CDR3 is CASSQESGAPDTQYF. For the CDR3, the DNA is TGTGCCAGCAGCCAAGAAAGCGGGGCCCCAGATACGCAGTATTTT.

This clone has only one observation. This sequence joins TRBV7-8 and TRBJ1-2; possible D gene TRBD1, 5 bases. V dropped 3 bases and J dropped 8 bases, with 16 bases sitting between them. The CDR3 is made up of 14 amino acids. Germline values: CDR1 SGHVS, CDR2 FQNEAQ. CDR3 in amino acids: CASSFLGGDKGYTF. The CDR3 coding sequence is TGTGCCAGCAGCTTTTTGGGGGGGGATAAGGGCTACACCTTC. The variable domain in full, with the rest retrieved from reference TRBV7-8 and TRBJ1-2, is GAGVSQSPRYKVAKRGQDVALRCDPISGHVSLFWYQQALGQGPEFLTYFQNEAQLDKSGLPSDRFFAERPEGSVSTLKIQRTQQEDSAVYLCASSFLGGDKGYTFGSGTRLTVV.

The J gene is TRBJ1-3, the V gene TRBV18, with 7 bases fitting TRBD1. This CDR3 spans 21 amino acids. V lost 0 bases and J lost 0; bases outside the gene matches: 17. Germline CDR1 and CDR2: KGHSH and LQKENI. The CDR3 DNA reads TGTGCCAGCTCACCACCGAGGGGGACAGAAAACACCCTGGGCTCTGGAAACACCATATATTTT. It encodes CASSPPRGTENTLGSGNTIYF. Drawing the rest from reference TRBV18 and TRBJ1-3, the complete variable domain is NAGVMQNPRHLVRRRGQEARLRCSPMKGHSHVYWYRQLPEEGLKFMVYLQKENIIDESGMPKERFSAEFPKEGPSILRIQQVVRGDSAAYFCASSPPRGTENTLGSGNTIYFGEGSWLTVV.

This chain connects TRBV15 to TRBJ1-3; D gene unclear. The CDR3 is 13 amino acids. Germline values: CDR1 LNHNV, CDR2 YYDKDF (reference sequence). Between the trimmed V and J ends, which lost 5 bases and 4 bases, there was a span of 9 bases. CDR3 DNA sequence: TGTGCCACCAGCCCGCGTTCGGGAAACACCATATATTTT. Translation: CATSPRSGNTIYF. Combining the CDR3 with reference TRBV15 and TRBJ1-3 gives the whole variable domain DAMVIQNPRYQVTQFGKPVTLSCSQTLNHNVMYWYQQKSSQAPKLLFHYYDKDFNNEADTPDNFQSRRPNTSFCFLDIRSPGLGDTAMYLCATSPRSGNTIYFGEGSWLTVV.

This clone was counted many times. The chain joins TRBV15 to TRBJ1-5; weak D call: TRBD1 (5 bases). Trimming pared 3 bases from V and 7 bases from J, leaving 13 bases between. The CDR3 spans 14 residues. Germline values: CDR1 LNHNV, CDR2 YYDKDF (reference sequence). The DNA for the CDR3 is TGTGCCACCAGCAGCGGGGGGGAGATCCAGCCCCAGCATTTT. Translation gives CATSSGGEIQPQHF.

V is TRBV10-3 and J is TRBJ2-7; TRBD2 matches 10 bases. V trimming: 7 bases; J trimming: 3 bases; junction bases outside the gene matches: 9. The CDR3 has 15 amino acids. Germline CDR1 is ENHRY and CDR2 is SYGVKD. The CDR3 region has the DNA TGTGCCATCAAGGCTAGCGGGGGCGAAAACTACGAGCAGTACTTC. Protein: CAIKASGGENYEQYF.